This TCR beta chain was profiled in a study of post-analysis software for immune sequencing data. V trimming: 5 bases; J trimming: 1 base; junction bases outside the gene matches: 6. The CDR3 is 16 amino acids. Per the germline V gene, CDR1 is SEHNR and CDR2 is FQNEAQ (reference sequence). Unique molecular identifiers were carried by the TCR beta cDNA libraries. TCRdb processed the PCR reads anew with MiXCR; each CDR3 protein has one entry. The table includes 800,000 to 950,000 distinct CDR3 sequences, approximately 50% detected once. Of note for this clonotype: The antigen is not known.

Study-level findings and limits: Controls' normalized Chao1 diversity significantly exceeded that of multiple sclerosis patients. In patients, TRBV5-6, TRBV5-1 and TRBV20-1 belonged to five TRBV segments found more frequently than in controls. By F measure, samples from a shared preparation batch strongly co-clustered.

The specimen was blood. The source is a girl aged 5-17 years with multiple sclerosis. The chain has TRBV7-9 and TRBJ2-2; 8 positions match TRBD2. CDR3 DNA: TGTGCCAGCAGCGCAAGCGGGAGAATGAACACCGGGGAGCTGTTTTTT. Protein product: CASSASGRMNTGELFF.